This passage covers 6 T cell receptor beta chains from one sample sequenced in a study of T-cell memory formation after mild COVID-19. From the 5' RACE reads, TCRdb called clonotypes with MiXCR, one entry per CDR3 protein. Found here are under 400,000 distinct CDR3 sequences, around 28% of them singletons; the top ten hold about 13%. The source material was PBMCs or a T cell subset sorted from them (not recorded which). These receptor sequences come from an adult woman who had mild COVID-19 (a few samples of this study predate the infection). Cell type and time point are not known.

The rearrangement links TRBV7-9 to TRBJ2-1; D unclear. Germline V gives CDR1 SEHNR, CDR2 FQNEAQ (reference sequence). This CDR3 has 12 residues. V was trimmed by 6 bases and J by 7 bases, leaving 10 bases between them. The CDR3 DNA sequence: TGTGCCAGCAGACGCACGCGGAATGAGCAGTTCTTC. Protein sequence: CASRRTRNEQFF.

This clonotype has just a few counts. The chain links TRBV7-3 to TRBJ2-1, with unresolved D. This CDR3 has 15 amino acids. In germline, CDR1 is SGHTA, CDR2 FQGTGA. V was pared by 2 bases and J by 0 bases, with 8 bases between. CDR3 residues: CASSLAASSYNEQFF. In DNA, the CDR3 is TGTGCCAGCAGCTTAGCGGCTAGCTCCTACAATGAGCAGTTCTTC.

The chain carries TRBV20-1 and TRBJ2-5; D is possibly TRBD2 (5 bases). Trimming shortened V by 5 bases and J by 4 bases, and 23 bases separated the two germline ends. The germline gives CDR1 DFQATT, CDR2 SNEGSKA (reference sequence). The CDR3 consists of 16 residues. The CDR3 sequence is CSASTPELLDGETQYF. DNA for the CDR3: TGCAGTGCTTCCACCCCCGAGCTACTAGATGGAGAGACCCAGTACTTC.

A few counts support this clonotype. V gene TRBV30 combines with J gene TRBJ2-7, with D possibly called TRBD1 or TRBD2 (5 bases each). This CDR3 spans 14 amino acids. Germline CDR1 and CDR2: GTSNPN and SVGIG (reference sequence). V was clipped by 2 bases and J by 2 bases, with 13 bases between them. As DNA, the CDR3 is TGTGCCTGGAGTTCGGGACGGTTCCCCTACGAGCAGTACTTC. Residues: CAWSSGRFPYEQYF.

This clonotype has at least ten counts. V usage is TRBV18 and J usage is TRBJ1-1; tentative D call: TRBD1 (6 bases). Germline V gives CDR1 KGHSH, CDR2 LQKENI. V was shortened by 4 bases and J by 5 bases, with 11 bases between the two germline ends. The CDR3 is 13 amino acids. This CDR3 is CASSQIQGTEAFF. In DNA form, the CDR3 reads TGTGCCAGCTCACAGATACAGGGTACTGAAGCTTTCTTT.

The chain joins TRBV10-3 to TRBJ2-5; weak D call: TRBD1 (5 bases). In germline, CDR1 is ENHRY, CDR2 SYGVKD. This CDR3 spans 19 amino acids. The V end was cut by 3 bases, the J end by 5 bases, with 28 bases between. Here the CDR3 DNA reads TGTGCCATCAGTGATGGTGAAAAGGGGCGAGAGGTCAGCAGCGAGACCCAGTACTTC. It specifies CAISDGEKGREVSSETQYF.